This TCR beta chain comes out of a study of blood T cell repertoires in COVID-19. V was clipped by 1 base and J by 5 bases; unmatched bases: 5. Germline V gene lookup returns CDR1 SGHTA and CDR2 FQGNSA. The CDR3 is 15 residues long. Generated by immunoSEQ multiplex PCR, the TCRdb table keeps only in-frame clones and is missing some. The table has about 220,000 clones, about nine tenths seen once. Sequencing was performed on PBMCs or T cells enriched from blood (not recorded which). The TCR sequence derives from a woman aged 40-49 years with acute COVID-19. V gene TRBV7-2 combines with J gene TRBJ2-1; 7 positions match TRBD2. CDR3 in amino acids: CASSLVASGDNEQFF. As DNA, the CDR3 is TGTGCCAGCAGCTTAGTGGCTAGCGGTGACAATGAGCAGTTCTTC. Supplemented by reference TRBV7-2 and TRBJ2-1, the full variable domain reads GAGVSQSPSNKVTEKGKDVELRCDPISGHTALYWYRQSLGQGLEFLIYFQGNSAPDKSGLPSDRFSAERTGGSVSTLTIQRTQQEDSAVYLCASSLVASGDNEQFFGPGTRLTVL.